This T cell receptor (beta chain) is from a study of shared clonotypes between healthy human individuals. TCRdb keeps only in-frame clones here, not all; method: immunoSEQ multiplex PCR. The repertoire has millions of clones, around 94% of them found once; the top ten carry more than 0.12%. Comment on this clone: This CDR3 is also generated by other DNA sequences in the sample.

V gave up 0 bases and J gave up 4 bases, with 8 bases separating them. The CDR3 has 14 residues. The V gene's germline CDR1 is SGHRS and CDR2 YFSETQ. The specimen sequenced was naive CD4+ T cells sorted from blood. Regarding subset: CD45RA+ positively selected. The sequence derives from a man younger than 35 in good health. The genes are TRBV5-1 and TRBJ1-3, with D possibly being TRBD1 (5 bases). CDR3 nucleotides: TGCGCCAGCAGCTTGGATGGGGCCGGAAACACCATATATTTT. Protein sequence: CASSLDGAGNTIYF.